This passage covers 9 T cell receptor beta chains from one sample sequenced in a study of OX40 agonist ivuxolimab in advanced cancers. Here immunoSEQ multiplex PCR was the method, and the copy in TCRdb shows in-frame clones only, minus some. The sample contains around 50,000 clones, more than 80% of which appear only once. Here the sequenced sample was CD4+ or CD8+ T cells sorted from blood, taken in a trial of the OX40 agonist ivuxolimab. These TCRs come from an adult with an advanced solid tumor such as melanoma, head and neck, liver or kidney cancer.

The chain is built from TRBV19 and TRBJ1-2, with a weak D call TRBD1 (6 bases). The CDR3 sequence is 13 residues long. Germline values: CDR1 LNHDA, CDR2 SQIVND (reference sequence). Trimming cost V 4 bases and J 3 bases, with 9 bases left between them. The CDR3 loop is CASSTGVYYGYTF. For the CDR3, the DNA is TGTGCCAGTAGTACAGGGGTTTACTATGGCTACACCTTC. The variable domain in full, completed from reference TRBV19 and TRBJ1-2, reads DGGITQSPKYLFRKEGQNVTLSCEQNLNHDAMYWYRQDPGQGLRLIYYSQIVNDFQKGDIAEGYSVSREKKESFPLTVTSAQKNPTAFYLCASSTGVYYGYTFGSGTRLTVV.

The V and J genes are TRBV10-2 and TRBJ1-4; tentative D call: TRBD1 (6 bases). The CDR3 has 13 residues. The V end lost 4 bases, the J end lost 8 bases, and 11 bases lay between the germline ends. Germline CDR1 reads WSHSY; CDR2 reads SAAADI. The CDR3 protein is CASSGQGSEKLFF. In DNA, the CDR3 is TGCGCCAGCAGTGGTCAGGGGAGCGAAAAACTGTTTTTT.

The rearrangement uses TRBV6-1 and TRBJ2-7; TRBD2 aligns across 14 bases. V shed 4 bases and J 5 bases; nucleotides not matched to a gene: 7. The germline V gene has CDR1 MNHNS and CDR2 SASEGT. This CDR3 spans 16 amino acids. DNA of the CDR3: TGTGCCAGCAGTGGACTAGCGGGGGGGATACCCCACGAGCAGTACTTC. This translates into CASSGLAGGIPHEQYF.

The V gene is TRBV7-7, the J gene TRBJ2-1, with a weak D call TRBD1 (6 bases). This CDR3 spans 14 amino acids. Germline loops: CDR1 SSHAT, CDR2 FNYEAQ (reference sequence). V lost 5 bases to trimming and J lost 9 bases, with 17 bases between them. CDR3 nucleotides: TGTGCCAGCAGCCAGGGGACCGCCGGGACTGAGCAGTTCTTC. It specifies CASSQGTAGTEQFF. Looking up the rest from reference TRBV7-7 and TRBJ2-1 gives the full variable domain: GAGVSQSPRYKVTKRGQDVTLRCDPISSHATLYWYQQALGQGPEFLTYFNYEAQPDKSGLPSDRFSAERPEGSISTLTIQRTEQRDSAMYRCASSQGTAGTEQFFGPGTRLTVL.

This clone has a single count. This chain uses TRBV29-1 with TRBJ1-1, with D possibly matching TRBD1 (6 bases). CDR1 is SQVTM and CDR2 is ANQGSEA in the germline V gene. Trimming removed 3 bases at V and 11 bases at J, with 13 bases between. The CDR3 is made up of 11 amino acids. CDR3 residues: CSVDGQSRAFF. In DNA, the CDR3 is TGCAGCGTTGACGGACAGTCTAGGGCTTTCTTT.

The CDR3 here is CASSQQGNNEKLFF. The DNA for the CDR3 is TGTGCCAGCAGCCAGCAGGGGAACAATGAAAAACTGTTTTTT. The chain has TRBV28 and TRBJ1-4, with D maybe TRBD1 (6 bases). The length of the CDR3 is 14 residues. V lost 6 bases and J lost 5, with 13 bases in between. The germline CDR1 and CDR2 sequences are MDHEN and SYDVKM.

This clone was found a few times. V is TRBV5-8 and J is TRBJ2-1; 7 bases agree with TRBD2. The V and J ends lost 2 bases and 3 bases, in that order; junction bases with no gene match: 5. The CDR3 extends over 15 amino acids. Germline CDR1 reads SGHTS; CDR2 reads YDEGEE. This CDR3 reads CASSFRASGYNEQFF. CDR3 DNA sequence: TGTGCCAGCAGCTTTCGGGCTAGCGGCTACAATGAGCAGTTCTTC.

J is TRBJ2-3 and V is TRBV7-8, with D maybe TRBD2 (5 bases). The ends were cut back, 1 base at V and 5 bases at J, with 10 bases in the middle. The V gene's germline CDR1 is SGHVS and CDR2 FQNEAQ. The CDR3 covers 14 residues. CDR3 sequence reads: CASSLELVVDTQYF. CDR3 bases: TGTGCCAGCAGCTTAGAACTAGTAGTAGATACGCAGTATTTT.

The rearrangement uses TRBV7-7 and TRBJ1-4; weak D call: TRBD1 (6 bases). This CDR3 region has 13 residues. The germline V gene encodes CDR1 SSHAT and CDR2 FNYEAQ (reference sequence). Trimming stripped 5 bases from V and 8 bases from J, with 12 bases between. In nucleotides, the CDR3 is TGTGCCAGCAGCCCGGGGGGACAAGAAAAACTGTTTTTT. Translated: CASSPGGQEKLFF.